The next 32 T cell receptor beta chains were all read from a single sample in a study of T cell changes during pregnancy in multiple sclerosis. Sequencing used immunoSEQ multiplex PCR; TCRdb keeps in-frame clones, though not all of them. The top ten clones hold roughly 5.7% of a sample with 66,000 or so clones, roughly 90% of them seen once. Sequencing was performed on CD8+ T cells from peripheral blood mononuclear cells, taken before pregnancy. These receptors were taken from a female donor with multiple sclerosis, enrolled in a pregnancy study.

V and J are TRBV7-6 and TRBJ2-1; 14 bases agree with TRBD2. Germline loops: CDR1 SGHVS, CDR2 FNYEAQ. The V segment lost 4 bases and the J segment 5 bases; nucleotides outside the gene matches: 4. CDR3 length: 16 residues. The CDR3 sequence: CASSYQTSGGDNEQFF. DNA for the CDR3: TGTGCCAGCAGCTATCAGACTAGCGGGGGGGACAATGAGCAGTTCTTC.

V gene TRBV9 combines with J gene TRBJ2-7, with 12 bases that match TRBD1. Germline V gene sequence: CDR1 SGDLS, CDR2 YYNGEE. There are 14 residues in the CDR3. The ends lost 3 bases at V and 7 bases at J; junction bases unmatched: 5. CDR3 in DNA: TGTGCCAGCAGCGAGGGACAGGGGGCGTGGGAGCAGTACTTC. Its protein is CASSEGQGAWEQYF. The variable domain in full, completed from reference TRBV9 and TRBJ2-7, reads DSGVTQTPKHLITATGQRVTLRCSPRSGDLSVYWYQQSLDQGLQFLIQYYNGEERAKGNILERFSAQQFPDLHSELNLSSLELGDSALYFCASSEGQGAWEQYFGPGTRLTVT.

The chain is built from TRBV10-1 and TRBJ2-2; 7 bases line up with TRBD1. Germline V lookup: CDR1 WNHNN, CDR2 SYGVQD (reference sequence). This CDR3 has 18 residues. Germline trimming cut 10 bases from V and 3 bases from J; bases unmatched to any gene: 20. This CDR3 reads CATRETRGRADYTGELFF. CDR3 in DNA: TGCGCCACCAGAGAAACTAGGGGGCGAGCAGATTACACCGGGGAGCTGTTTTTT.

The rearrangement joins TRBV28 to TRBJ1-5; TRBD1 is a possible D gene (6 bases). The length of the CDR3 is 15 residues. Per the germline V gene, CDR1 is MDHEN and CDR2 is SYDVKM. The ends were cut back, 5 bases at V and 0 bases at J, with 11 bases in the middle. The CDR3 DNA sequence: TGTGCCAGCAGTCTACAGGGCTATAGCAATCAGCCCCAGCATTTT. This codes for CASSLQGYSNQPQHF.

J is TRBJ2-2 and V is TRBV4-2; D gene ambiguous. The V and J ends lost 0 bases and 4 bases respectively, with 15 bases between them. Germline CDR1 reads LGHNA; CDR2 reads YNFKEQ. The CDR3 contains 17 residues. This CDR3 reads CASSQDTSSGVTGELFF. The CDR3 DNA is TGTGCCAGCAGCCAAGATACCAGCTCGGGTGTCACCGGGGAGCTGTTTTTT.

The chain joins TRBV19 to TRBJ1-1; TRBD1 aligns across 7 bases. The germline CDR1 and CDR2 sequences are LNHDA and SQIVND (reference sequence). CDR3 length: 14 amino acids. J gave up 4 bases and V 2 bases, and 4 bases lay outside the gene matches. This chain's CDR3 is CASSIKGGLTEAFF. The CDR3 DNA is TGTGCCAGTAGTATAAAAGGGGGCCTCACTGAAGCTTTCTTT. Drawing the rest from reference TRBV19 and TRBJ1-1, the complete variable domain is DGGITQSPKYLFRKEGQNVTLSCEQNLNHDAMYWYRQDPGQGLRLIYYSQIVNDFQKGDIAEGYSVSREKKESFPLTVTSAQKNPTAFYLCASSIKGGLTEAFFGQGTRLTVV.

The chain combines TRBV13 with TRBJ1-2, with TRBD1 matching 10 bases. With V trimmed by 7 bases and J by 3 bases, 5 bases remained unmatched. In germline, CDR1 is PRHDT, CDR2 FYEKMQ (reference sequence). The CDR3 runs to 14 residues. The CDR3 protein is CASTGQGDHYGYTF. CDR3 coding DNA: TGTGCCAGCACTGGACAGGGGGACCACTATGGCTACACCTTC.

V usage is TRBV7-2 and J usage is TRBJ1-2; TRBD1 is a possible D gene (6 bases). V was shortened by 0 bases and J by 8 bases, with 16 bases between the two germline ends. CDR1 and CDR2 (germline): SGHTA, FQGNSA. There are 15 residues in the CDR3. CDR3 residues: CASSLARTGWIGYTF. The DNA of the CDR3 is TGTGCCAGCAGCTTAGCTAGAACAGGGTGGATCGGCTACACCTTC.

V is TRBV14 and J is TRBJ2-5; weak D call: TRBD2 (5 bases). From germline, CDR1 is SGHDN and CDR2 FVKESK. CDR3 length equals 14 residues. Between the trimmed V and J ends, which lost 1 base and 7 bases, there was a span of 13 bases. CDR3 nucleotides: TGTGCCAGCAGCCAAGTATCGGATCGGGGGACCCAGTACTTC. Protein: CASSQVSDRGTQYF. The entire variable domain, with the rest obtained from reference TRBV14 and TRBJ2-5, is as follows: EAGVTQFPSHSVIEKGQTVTLRCDPISGHDNLYWYRRVMGKEIKFLLHFVKESKQDESGMPNNRFLAERTGGTYSTLKVQPAELEDSGVYFCASSQVSDRGTQYFGPGTRLLVL.

This clone occurred once. The rearrangement joins TRBV7-8 to TRBJ1-5; TRBD1 matches at 11 bases. CDR3 length: 16 amino acids. Germline V gene data show CDR1 as SGHVS and CDR2 as FQNEAQ. V was clipped by 4 bases and J by 7 bases; unmatched bases: 9. The CDR3 nucleotides are TGTGCCAGCAGCTCAACAGGGACAGGGGGTTTCCAGCCCCAGCATTTT. Amino acids: CASSSTGTGGFQPQHF.

The CDR3 nucleotides are TGTGCCAGCAGCGTGGACAGTAACTATGGCTACACCTTC. This translates into CASSVDSNYGYTF. The rearrangement links TRBV9 to TRBJ1-2, with a tentative D call TRBD1 (6 bases). The germline V gene has CDR1 SGDLS and CDR2 YYNGEE. The CDR3 runs to 13 residues. Deletions cut 2 bases from V and 1 base from J, with 6 bases between.

CDR3 bases: TGTGCCAGCAGCTTAGGGCGGTTGGAGACCCAGTACTTC. Protein product: CASSLGRLETQYF. This rearrangement joins TRBV7-9 to TRBJ2-5; D remains ambiguous. Germline V gene data show CDR1 as SEHNR and CDR2 as FQNEAQ (reference sequence). The CDR3 runs to 13 residues. The V gene lost 1 base and the J gene lost 5 bases, with 8 bases spanning the gap.

The chain carries TRBV6-1 and TRBJ1-1, with 8 bases identical to TRBD1. This CDR3 has 14 amino acids. V shed 7 bases and J 4 bases; nucleotides not matched to a gene: 8. Germline loops: CDR1 MNHNS, CDR2 SASEGT. In DNA, the CDR3 is TGTGCCAGCACCCCGACAGGGGAGGGCACTGAAGCTTTCTTT. Its translation: CASTPTGEGTEAFF.

The DNA for the CDR3 is TGTGCCAGCCACGGCGGGCGCGGCGGGGATACGCAGTATTTT. Translating it yields CASHGGRGGDTQYF. The chain uses TRBV13 and TRBJ2-3; maybe TRBD2 (5 bases). The germline gives CDR1 PRHDT, CDR2 FYEKMQ (reference sequence). V was shortened by 8 bases and J by 6 bases, with 18 bases between the two germline ends. CDR3 length: 14 amino acids.

The CDR3 region is CASSYSLQVPSYEQYF. The DNA of the CDR3 is TGTGCCAGCAGTTACTCTCTCCAGGTTCCCTCCTACGAGCAGTACTTC. The rearrangement joins TRBV6-5 to TRBJ2-7; no reliable D call. Germline V gene sequence: CDR1 MNHEY, CDR2 SVGAGI. This CDR3 contains 16 residues. Deletions cut 0 bases from V and 0 bases from J, with 12 bases between.

The chain joins TRBV6-6 to TRBJ1-5, with D perhaps matching TRBD1 (5 bases). The V end was cut by 7 bases, the J end by 2 bases, with 15 bases between. The CDR3 runs 15 residues. Per the germline V gene, CDR1 is MNHNY and CDR2 is SVGAGI (reference sequence). The CDR3 bases are TGTGCCAGCACCGACCCGGGGGTCCGCAATCAGCCCCAGCATTTT. Protein product: CASTDPGVRNQPQHF.

In this sample, this clone turned up once. J is TRBJ2-7 and V is TRBV9; 10 bases map to TRBD1. The CDR3 totals 14 residues. The junction had 5 bases not matched to a gene; V was cut back by 2 bases and J by 6 bases. CDR1 is SGDLS and CDR2 is YYNGEE in the germline V gene. For the CDR3, the DNA is TGTGCCAGCAGCGTTGGGACAGGGGTTGTCGAGCAGTACTTC. The encoded protein is CASSVGTGVVEQYF.

The CDR3 reads CASSVRGEKLFF. The CDR3 bases are TGTGCCAGCAGCGTCAGGGGTGAAAAACTGTTTTTT. J is TRBJ1-4 and V is TRBV14; D may be TRBD1 (6 bases). The CDR3 has 12 residues. Deletions cut 5 bases from V and 7 bases from J, with 8 bases between. Germline V lookup: CDR1 SGHDN, CDR2 FVKESK.

This clone is a singleton in its sample. The chain has TRBV18 and TRBJ2-1; 16 bases are shared with TRBD2. The CDR3 spans 17 residues. Trimming cost V 3 bases and J 2 bases; bases outside gene matches: 1. CDR1 is KGHSH and CDR2 is LQKENI in the germline V gene. CDR3 protein: CASSPGTSGGAYNEQFF. The CDR3 nucleotides are TGTGCCAGCTCACCGGGGACTAGCGGGGGGGCCTACAATGAGCAGTTCTTC.

This chain connects TRBV2 to TRBJ2-5; weak D call: TRBD2 (6 bases). Germline CDR1 SNHLY, CDR2 FYNNEI. V dropped 8 bases and J dropped 5 bases, with 12 bases sitting between them. This CDR3 has 12 amino acids. The CDR3 DNA follows: TGTGCCAGCGTCGGGGGATATGAGACCCAGTACTTC. It translates to CASVGGYETQYF.

The genes are TRBV6-5 and TRBJ1-1; possibly TRBD1 for D (5 bases). V was cut by 0 bases and J by 4 bases, with 15 bases left in between. The length of the CDR3 is 16 residues. Germline V gene sequence: CDR1 MNHEY, CDR2 SVGAGI. This CDR3 is CASSYSRGRGTTEAFF. Written as DNA, the CDR3 is TGTGCCAGCAGTTACTCGCGGGGAAGAGGGACCACTGAAGCTTTCTTT.

Only one count was recorded for this clone. This rearrangement joins TRBV29-1 to TRBJ2-2, with D perhaps matching TRBD1 (6 bases). Trimming shortened V by 5 bases and J by 0 bases, and 10 bases separated the two germline ends. In germline, CDR1 is SQVTM, CDR2 ANQGSEA. The CDR3 has 14 amino acids. CDR3 DNA sequence: TGCAGCGTTTTCCCAGGGGCGAACACCGGGGAGCTGTTTTTT. Protein: CSVFPGANTGELFF.

The chain joins TRBV10-2 to TRBJ2-2, with a weak D call TRBD2 (6 bases). The CDR3 is 17 amino acids. The ends were cut back, 7 bases at V and 1 base at J, with 19 bases in the middle. In germline, CDR1 is WSHSY, CDR2 SAAADI. For the CDR3, the DNA is TGCGCCAGCACCGCTGACCTGGCGGGGTTGAACACCGGGGAGCTGTTTTTT. Residues: CASTADLAGLNTGELFF.

This clone came up once. This chain uses TRBV6-6 with TRBJ1-4, with a tentative D call TRBD1 (5 bases). Germline CDR1 and CDR2: MNHNY and SVGAGI (reference sequence). This CDR3 contains 12 residues. CDR3 in amino acids: CVSQGNNEKLFF. CDR3 sequence (DNA): TGTGTATCCCAGGGAAATAATGAAAAACTGTTTTTT.

This sequence joins TRBV27 and TRBJ1-5; possible D gene TRBD1, 6 bases. Trimming pared 2 bases from V and 6 bases from J, leaving 11 bases between. CDR3 length equals 14 residues. Germline CDR1 and CDR2: MNHEY and SMNVEV (reference sequence). As DNA, the CDR3 is TGTGCCAGCAGTTTAGGGGGCTGGGGTCAGCCCCAGCATTTT. This translates into CASSLGGWGQPQHF.

The rearrangement uses TRBV11-2 and TRBJ1-2; D not certain. V lost 5 bases to trimming and J lost 7 bases, with 17 bases between them. This CDR3 is 14 amino acids long. Germline CDR1 reads SGHAT; CDR2 reads FQNNGV. The CDR3 protein is CASSLGWAAGGYTF. The CDR3 region has the DNA TGTGCCAGCAGCCTCGGGTGGGCCGCGGGTGGCTACACCTTC.

The rearrangement uses TRBV5-6 and TRBJ2-7, with TRBD1 identical over 8 bases. V lost 9 bases and J lost 3; bases outside the gene matches: 5. This CDR3 is built from 12 residues. Germline-derived CDR1 and CDR2 are SGHDT and YYEEEE. The CDR3 region is CATGQGGYEQYF. The DNA for the CDR3 is TGTGCCACTGGACAGGGAGGCTACGAGCAGTACTTC.

The V and J genes are TRBV19 and TRBJ1-6, with 7 nucleotides matching TRBD1. Germline assignment: CDR1 LNHDA and CDR2 SQIVND (reference sequence). J was trimmed by 9 bases and V by 5 bases; bases with no gene match: 7. This CDR3 contains 14 residues. The DNA for the CDR3 is TGTGCCAGTAGTCCGACAGGGAGCGGTTCACCCCTCCACTTT. Translated, it gives CASSPTGSGSPLHF. Using reference TRBV19 and TRBJ1-6 for the parts outside the CDR3, the full variable domain is DGGITQSPKYLFRKEGQNVTLSCEQNLNHDAMYWYRQDPGQGLRLIYYSQIVNDFQKGDIAEGYSVSREKKESFPLTVTSAQKNPTAFYLCASSPTGSGSPLHFGNGTRLTVT.

This chain links TRBV5-1 with TRBJ2-7; 9 positions agree with TRBD1. V lost 3 bases and J lost 5; bases outside the gene matches: 6. The length of the CDR3 is 14 residues. Germline CDR1 is SGHRS and CDR2 is YFSETQ. CDR3 residues: CASSSGQGRNEQYF. CDR3 DNA sequence: TGCGCCAGCAGCTCGGGACAGGGAAGGAACGAGCAGTACTTC.

This clone was recorded a few times. The chain links TRBV14 to TRBJ1-1, with D perhaps matching TRBD1 (6 bases). CDR1 and CDR2 (germline): SGHDN, FVKESK. V gave up 1 base and J gave up 6 bases, with 6 bases separating them. CDR3 length: 12 amino acids. CDR3 nucleotide sequence: TGTGCCAGCAGCCAAGCAGGGGCTGAAGCTTTCTTT. This translates into CASSQAGAEAFF.

CDR3 protein: CASSDGQGGLDYGYTF. CDR3 in DNA: TGTGCCAGCAGCGATGGACAGGGTGGTTTGGACTATGGCTACACCTTC. The chain employs TRBV9 and TRBJ1-2; 8 positions agree with TRBD1. V lost 3 bases to trimming and J lost 3 bases; unmatched junction nucleotides: 10. This CDR3 contains 16 residues. Germline CDR1 reads SGDLS; CDR2 reads YYNGEE.

The rearrangement links TRBV7-9 to TRBJ2-5, with unresolved D. CDR3 length: 13 residues. Germline lookup yields CDR1 SEHNR and CDR2 FQNEAQ (reference sequence). V shed 0 bases and J shed 7 bases, with 9 bases lying between them. CDR3 nucleotides: TGTGCCAGCAGCTTAGCGGAACGAGGGACCCAGTACTTC. As protein: CASSLAERGTQYF.